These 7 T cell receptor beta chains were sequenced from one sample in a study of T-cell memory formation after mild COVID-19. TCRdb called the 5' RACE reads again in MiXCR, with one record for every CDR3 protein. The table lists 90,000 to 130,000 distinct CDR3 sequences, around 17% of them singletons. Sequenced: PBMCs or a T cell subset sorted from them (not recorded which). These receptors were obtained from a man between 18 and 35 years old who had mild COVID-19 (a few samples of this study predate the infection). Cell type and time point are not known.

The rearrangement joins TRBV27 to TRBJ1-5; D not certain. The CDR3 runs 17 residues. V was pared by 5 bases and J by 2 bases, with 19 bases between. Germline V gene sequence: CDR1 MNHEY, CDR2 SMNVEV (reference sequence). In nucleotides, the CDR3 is TGTGCCAGCAGTCCGCAGGCCGTCTACGGTGGCAATCAGCCCCAGCATTTT. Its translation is CASSPQAVYGGNQPQHF.

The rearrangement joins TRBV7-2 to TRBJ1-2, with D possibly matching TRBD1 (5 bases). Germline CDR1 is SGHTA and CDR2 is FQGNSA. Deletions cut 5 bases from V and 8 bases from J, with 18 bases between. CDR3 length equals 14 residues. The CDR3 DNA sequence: TGTGCCAGCAGCGCTGGCAGGGCCCCCCAAGGCTACACCTTC. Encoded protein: CASSAGRAPQGYTF.

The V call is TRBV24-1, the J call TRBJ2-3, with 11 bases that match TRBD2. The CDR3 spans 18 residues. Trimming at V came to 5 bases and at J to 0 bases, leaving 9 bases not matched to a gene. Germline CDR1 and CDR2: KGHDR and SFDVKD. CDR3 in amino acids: CATSGPLIAGGSTDTQYF. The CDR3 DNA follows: TGTGCCACCAGTGGACCACTCATAGCGGGGGGGAGCACAGATACGCAGTATTTT.

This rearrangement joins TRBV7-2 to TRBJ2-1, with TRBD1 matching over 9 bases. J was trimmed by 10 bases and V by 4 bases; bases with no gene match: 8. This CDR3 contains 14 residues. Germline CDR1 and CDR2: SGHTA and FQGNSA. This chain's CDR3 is CASSSRTGALEQFF. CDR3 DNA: TGTGCCAGCAGCTCCCGGACAGGGGCTTTGGAGCAGTTCTTC.

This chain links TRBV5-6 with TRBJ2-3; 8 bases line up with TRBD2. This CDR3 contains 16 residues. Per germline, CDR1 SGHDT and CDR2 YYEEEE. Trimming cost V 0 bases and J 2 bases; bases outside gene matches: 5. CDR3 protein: CASSLAAGAPTDTQYF. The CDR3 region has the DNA TGTGCCAGCAGCTTGGCAGCGGGGGCGCCCACAGATACGCAGTATTTT.

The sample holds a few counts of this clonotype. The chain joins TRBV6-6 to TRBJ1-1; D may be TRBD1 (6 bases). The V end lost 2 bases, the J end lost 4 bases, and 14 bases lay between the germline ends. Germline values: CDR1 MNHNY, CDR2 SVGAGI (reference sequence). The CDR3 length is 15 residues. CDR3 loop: CASSYGGQGITEAFF. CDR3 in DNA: TGTGCCAGCAGTTACGGGGGGCAGGGGATCACTGAAGCTTTCTTT.

CDR3 sequence (DNA): TGTGCCAGCAGTCGGGACCTTGATTACGAGCAGTACGTC. Translating it yields CASSRDLDYEQYV. The J gene is TRBJ2-7, the V gene TRBV6-2 or TRBV6-3; possibly TRBD1 or TRBD2 for D (5 bases each). The V gene lost 5 bases and the J gene lost 4 bases, with 12 bases spanning the gap. This CDR3 comprises 13 residues. Germline-derived CDR1 and CDR2 are MNHEY and SVGEGT.